A selection of T cell receptor beta chains follows, all from one sample in a study of blood T cell repertoires in COVID-19. Repertoires were generated with immunoSEQ multiplex PCR, while TCRdb's copy carries only in-frame clones and drops some. The sample has roughly 10,000 clones, over 80% seen once. The material sequenced was peripheral blood. The receptors were sampled from a man between 65 and 80 years old with active COVID-19. The CDR3 runs from the conserved cysteine through the conserved F or W. The order of the fields is D gene, clone size, J gene, V gene, CDR3 DNA, CDR3 protein. A D gene is named only where the DNA matches it firmly. For some rows the clone size is stated as once, few or many, or as a class when expanded; others skip it.

-	few	TRBJ2-3	TRBV7-9	TGTGCCAGCAGCCATGGGAGGCGGCCGGTCGGTACGCAGTATTTT	CASSHGRRPVGTQYF
-	-	TRBJ2-5	TRBV5-1	TGCGCCAGCAGCTTGGGGGCAGCGGGCGAGACCCAGTACTTC	CASSLGAAGETQYF
-	-	TRBJ1-1	TRBV4-1	TGCGCCAGCAGCCAACCTACCCGACAGATTGAAGCTTTCTTT	CASSQPTRQIEAFF
-	few	TRBJ2-7	TRBV28	TGTGCCAGCAGTTTTGGGGGGTTCTACGAGCAGTACTTC	CASSFGGFYEQYF
TRBD2	few	TRBJ2-7	TRBV15	TGTGCCACCAGCAGAGCCAGCGGGGAATCCTACGAGCAGTACTTC	CATSRASGESYEQYF
TRBD2	few	TRBJ2-7	TRBV10-3	TGTGCCACCTCCGGGACTAGCGGATTCTACGAGCAGTACTTC	CATSGTSGFYEQYF
-	-	TRBJ2-2	TRBV7-2	TGTGCCAGCAGCTTAGCCCCAACCGGGGAGCTGTTTTTT	CASSLAPTGELFF
-	medium-sized	TRBJ1-2	TRBV5-1	TGCGCCAGCAGCTCTGAGACAAGGGGCATTAAGACCTTC	CASSSETRGIKTF
TRBD2	-	TRBJ2-4	TRBV30	TGTGCCTGGAGCCCCGGGGGGTCGGCCAAAAACATTCAGTACTTC	CAWSPGGSAKNIQYF
-	-	TRBJ1-1	TRBV5-1	TGCGCCAGCAGTTTTGGAGGCACTGAAGCTTTCTTT	CASSFGGTEAFF
-	-	TRBJ2-7	TRBV4-3	TGCGCCAGCAGCCAAGATGGCAGGGGCACCTACGAGCAGTACTTC	CASSQDGRGTYEQYF
TRBD2	-	TRBJ2-3	TRBV9	TGTGCCAGCAGCCCCCAGGGGCTAGCGGGGGGCACAGATACGCAGTATTTT	CASSPQGLAGGTDTQYF
-	once	TRBJ2-5	TRBV7-9	TGTGCCAGCAGCTTATCCCAGTCAAAACAAGAGACCCAGTACTTC	CASSLSQSKQETQYF
TRBD1	few	TRBJ2-2	TRBV5-1	TGCGCCAGCAGCTTCACCAAAACAGGGGGCGAGGCCGGGGAGCTGTTTTTT	CASSFTKTGGEAGELFF
-	-	TRBJ2-2	TRBV7-3	TGTGCCAGCAGCCCTCCTACCGGGGAGCTGTTTTTT	CASSPPTGELFF
-	-	TRBJ1-1	TRBV25-1	TGTGCCAGCAAGAGGGAGAACACTGAAGCTTTCTTT	CASKRENTEAFF
-	-	TRBJ2-7	TRBV6-5	TGTGCCAGCAGGCGGGACAGCCCCTCGTACGAGCAGTACTTC	CASRRDSPSYEQYF
-	-	TRBJ2-7	TRBV4-1	TGCGCCAGCAGCTATCATACTAGGTGGGAGCAGTACTTC	CASSYHTRWEQYF
-	-	TRBJ1-3	TRBV4-1	TGCGCCAGCAGCCAAGCGGGATCCTCTGGAAACACCATATATTTT	CASSQAGSSGNTIYF
TRBD1	medium-sized	TRBJ2-2	TRBV2	TGTGCCAGCATGACCGGGACAGGGTCTAACGGGGAGCTGTTTTTT	CASMTGTGSNGELFF
TRBD2	-	TRBJ2-7	TRBV6-5	TGTGCCAGCAAGCGGGACGGTCGACTTAACGGCGAGCAGTACTTC	CASKRDGRLNGEQYF
-	-	TRBJ2-7	TRBV11-1	TGTGCCAGCAGCTTACACCGGACAGCCTACGAGCAGTACTTC	CASSLHRTAYEQYF
-	-	TRBJ2-1	TRBV7-2	TGTGCCAGCAGCTTTAGCCTTGTCTCCTACAATGAGCAGTTCTTC	CASSFSLVSYNEQFF
-	few	TRBJ1-6	TRBV20-1	TGCAGTGCTAGTCTCAGTAATAATTCACCCCTCCACTTT	CSASLSNNSPLHF
-	-	TRBJ2-1	TRBV7-3	TGTGCCAGCAGCTCCCTCGGACTGGGCGATGAGCAGTTCTTC	CASSSLGLGDEQFF
TRBD1	-	TRBJ2-3	TRBV5-1	TGCGCCAGCTCCACAGGGGTTAGCACAGATACGCAGTATTTT	CASSTGVSTDTQYF
-	-	TRBJ2-5	TRBV18	TGTGCCAGCTCGCGCGGAGAGACCCAGTACTTC	CASSRGETQYF
-	-	TRBJ2-7	TRBV5-6	TGTGCCAGCAACCAAAGGACAGGGTGGCTAGCGGGGTTCAACGAGCAGTACTTC	CASNQRTGWLAGFNEQYF
-	-	TRBJ1-1	TRBV7-9	TGTGCCAGCAGGGGGAATGCAGGGTTAGGCGCTGAAGCTTTCTTT	CASRGNAGLGAEAFF
-	-	TRBJ2-2	TRBV6-5	TGTGCCAGCAGACCCTCAGGGATTAACACCGGGGAGCTGTTTTTT	CASRPSGINTGELFF
TRBD1	-	TRBJ1-2	TRBV19	TGTGCCAGTAGCCCCTCCGGGACAGCCTTTGCCTACACCTTC	CASSPSGTAFAYTF
-	large	TRBJ2-1	TRBV7-9	TGTGCCAGCCTCGGACTCCACAATGAGCAGTTCTTC	CASLGLHNEQFF
-	-	TRBJ1-5	TRBV4-3	TGCGCCAGCAGCCAAGGTGAGGGACAGCCCCAGCATTTT	CASSQGEGQPQHF
TRBD2	once	TRBJ2-1	TRBV7-2	TGTGCCAGCAGCTTAGCTAACCGGGGGGGTGAGCAGTTCTTC	CASSLANRGGEQFF
-	once	TRBJ1-6	TRBV2	TGTGCCAGCAGTGAGGGGACACCTAATTCACCCCTCCACTTT	CASSEGTPNSPLHF
-	-	TRBJ1-2	TRBV12-3/TRBV12-4	TGTGCCAGCAGTCCCTGGAGGGGTGGCTACACCTTC	CASSPWRGGYTF
TRBD2	-	TRBJ2-7	TRBV9	TGTGCCAGCAGCCTCGGGACTAGCGGGGCGATCTCCTACGAGCAGTACTTC	CASSLGTSGAISYEQYF
TRBD1	few	TRBJ1-6	TRBV4-1	TGCGCCAGCAGCCACCCCCTGGGACAGGGTAATTCACCCCTCCACTTT	CASSHPLGQGNSPLHF
-	-	TRBJ1-2	TRBV5-1	TGCGCCAGCAGCTTGTCCACAGGTGCTCTATTCTACGGCTACACCTTC	CASSLSTGALFYGYTF
TRBD1	-	TRBJ1-5	TRBV6-2/TRBV6-3	TGTGCCAGCAGTTACACAGGGGGAGGACAGCCCCAGCATTTT	CASSYTGGGQPQHF
TRBD2	-	TRBJ2-4	TRBV28	TGTGCCAGCAGAAAGAGCGGGGGCGAAAACATTCAGTACTTC	CASRKSGGENIQYF
TRBD2	-	TRBJ2-1	TRBV9	TGTGCCAGCAGCGTAGGGAGTGGGGCTAGCGGGGGGAACAATGAGCAGTTCTTC	CASSVGSGASGGNNEQFF
-	-	TRBJ1-6	TRBV14	TGTGCCAGCAGCGGTCGGGGGACGAGCTCCTATAATTCACCCCTCCACTTT	CASSGRGTSSYNSPLHF
-	-	TRBJ2-7	TRBV2	TGTGCCAGCAGTGGAGGGACCTACGAGCAGTACTTC	CASSGGTYEQYF
TRBD1	-	TRBJ1-5	TRBV28	TGTGCCAGCAGGACAGGGGTATTGAATCAGCCCCAGCATTTT	CASRTGVLNQPQHF
TRBD1	-	TRBJ2-7	TRBV5-4	TGTGCCAGCAGCCCCGGACAGGGGGCCACCGTCTACGAGCAGTACTTC	CASSPGQGATVYEQYF
TRBD1	-	TRBJ1-4	TRBV27	TGTGCCAGCAGCCTAAACCATCCGGGACAGAGTAATGAAAAACTGTTTTTT	CASSLNHPGQSNEKLFF
TRBD2	-	TRBJ2-1	TRBV6-2/TRBV6-3	TGTGCCAGCAGTTACAGCCCGGGACTAGCGGACTCGCGGTTCTTC	CASSYSPGLADSRFF
-	-	TRBJ2-1	TRBV11-1	TGTGCCAGCAGCTTTTTCCAGGGATTACCCGGTGAGCAGTTCTTC	CASSFFQGLPGEQFF
-	-	TRBJ1-4	TRBV3-1/TRBV3-2	TGTGCCAGCAGCCAAGATGGAGTAACTAGGAAACTGTTTTTT	CASSQDGVTRKLFF
-	-	TRBJ1-6	TRBV6-5	TGTGCCAGCAGGCCGGGACACCAGAATTCACCCCTCCACTTT	CASRPGHQNSPLHF
-	few	TRBJ2-1	TRBV2	TGTGCCAGCAGTGAAGCAACTACGCAGTTCTTC	CASSEATTQFF
-	-	TRBJ1-6	TRBV2	TGTGCCAGCACTTGGGGGGGGCGGAATTCACCCCTCCACTTT	CASTWGGRNSPLHF
-	-	TRBJ2-3	TRBV10-2	TGCGCCAGCAGCCCCGGACTATCGAGGGATACGCAGTATTTT	CASSPGLSRDTQYF
-	-	TRBJ1-4	TRBV7-9	TGTGCCAGCAGCAGGGGACTATTAACTAATGAAAAACTGTTTTTT	CASSRGLLTNEKLFF